This T cell receptor beta chain is from a study of cytomegalovirus exposure and HLA in healthy donors. Looking at the study overall: An analysis done earlier identified roughly 120 million unique TCR beta sequences from 150 million to 200 million T cells. Study-wide points: The records held CMV serostatus as the only immune exposure information. Cytomegalovirus association was assigned to approximately 180 TCR beta chains. According to an earlier analysis, most TCR beta V segments yielded productive rearrangements about 87% or about 30% of the time.

PCR was performed using 60 Vbeta and 13 Jbeta primers. Some clones are missing from TCRdb's copy, which holds only in-frame ones; the method was immunoSEQ multiplex PCR. The table lists roughly 100,000 clones, 80% to 90% of them singletons. Turning to this clone: No antigen is known for it.

This CDR3 contains 17 residues. Germline CDR1 reads KGHSH; CDR2 reads LQKENI. V lost 1 base and J lost 6; bases outside the gene matches: 10. Source material: PBMCs. The rearrangement joins TRBV18 to TRBJ2-3; 10 bases align to TRBD2. The sequence was collected from a man in his fifties in good health and CMV-seronegative. CDR3 residues: CASSPQSPQRGGDTQYF. CDR3 DNA sequence: TGTGCCAGCTCACCACAGAGCCCTCAGCGGGGGGGCGATACGCAGTATTTT.